Below, 17 T cell receptor beta chains from the same sample are listed, as sequenced in a study of CD8+ T cells in alopecia areata. RNA extraction was followed by reverse transcription into cDNA, which acted as the sequencing template. The table came from immunoSEQ multiplex PCR; TCRdb's copy has only in-frame clones and leaves some out. The sample has roughly 6,800 clones; almost 65% are singletons. Alopecia areata patients had lesional scalp punch biopsies and peripheral blood taken from them. The source was skin, collected at week 0. The origin of the receptors is a human donor with alopecia areata.

The gene calls are TRBV28 and TRBJ2-7, with 11 bases lining up with TRBD1. The CDR3 has 15 amino acids. Germline V CDR1 and CDR2: MDHEN, SYDVKM. V trimming: 5 bases; J trimming: 3 bases; junction bases outside the gene matches: 6. The CDR3, as DNA: TGTGCCAGCAGTACGCCCGGGACAGGGGGCTACGAGCAGTACTTC. Residues: CASSTPGTGGYEQYF.

In DNA, the CDR3 is TGTGCCACCAGTCAGGGACAGGGTGACACAGATACGCAGTATTTT. Residues: CATSQGQGDTDTQYF. The V and J genes are TRBV15 and TRBJ2-3; TRBD1 aligns across 9 bases. V dropped 6 bases and J dropped 2; count of bases not matched to a gene: 6. Germline V lookup: CDR1 LNHNV, CDR2 YYDKDF (reference sequence). This CDR3 is 15 amino acids long.

The J gene is TRBJ1-5, the V gene TRBV7-6; TRBD1 is a possible D gene (6 bases). With 6 bases removed from V and 4 bases from J, the gap between germline ends came to 10 bases. CDR1 is SGHVS and CDR2 is FNYEAQ in the germline V gene. The CDR3 runs to 13 residues. The CDR3 bases are TGTGCCAGCAGAGGGGGGGCGAATCAGCCCCAGCATTTT. It yields the protein CASRGGANQPQHF.

This chain uses TRBV5-1 with TRBJ2-3; D unresolved. This CDR3 is built from 17 residues. Germline CDR1 is SGHRS and CDR2 is YFSETQ. V was pared by 0 bases and J by 2 bases, with 16 bases between. The chain's CDR3 is CASSLEVSYLVTDTQYF. The DNA for the CDR3 is TGCGCCAGCAGCTTGGAGGTTAGCTACCTCGTCACAGATACGCAGTATTTT.

J is TRBJ1-4 and V is TRBV9, with D unclear. The CDR3 sequence is 19 residues long. CDR1 and CDR2 from the germline V gene are SGDLS and YYNGEE. The V gene lost 0 bases and the J gene lost 1 base, with 19 bases spanning the gap. The CDR3 protein is CASSVGASPRHGTNEKLFF. The DNA for the CDR3 is TGTGCCAGCAGCGTAGGGGCTAGTCCCCGCCATGGAACTAATGAAAAACTGTTTTTT.

Judged by abundance, this clone is medium-sized. The rearrangement joins TRBV10-3 to TRBJ2-7, with TRBD2 matching 7 bases. This CDR3 has 15 residues. Germline lookup yields CDR1 ENHRY and CDR2 SYGVKD. Unmatched junction bases numbered 5, after V lost 3 bases and J lost 0 bases. Written as DNA, the CDR3 is TGTGCCATCAGTGAAACTAGCGAAAGCTCCTACGAGCAGTACTTC. This sequence encodes CAISETSESSYEQYF.

The gene calls are TRBV6-6 and TRBJ1-5, with TRBD1 matching 8 bases. V lost 10 bases, J lost 7 bases, and 12 bases stayed unmatched. This CDR3 is built from 14 residues. Per the germline V gene, CDR1 is MNHNY and CDR2 is SVGAGI (reference sequence). The CDR3 coding sequence is TGTGCCACCAGGGGGCAGGGGGCATTGCAGCCCCAGCATTTT. Its protein product is CATRGQGALQPQHF.

The chain links TRBV10-3 to TRBJ2-2; no firm D call. V dropped 0 bases and J dropped 3 bases, with 11 bases sitting between them. CDR3 size: 16 residues. Germline-derived CDR1 and CDR2 are ENHRY and SYGVKD. As DNA, the CDR3 is TGTGCCATCAGTGAGTCGAAGGAAATGTACACCGGGGAGCTGTTTTTT. It translates to CAISESKEMYTGELFF.

In its sample, this clone was seen a few times. This chain joins TRBV29-1 and TRBJ1-2; the match to TRBD1 covers 11 bases. Germline assignment: CDR1 SQVTM and CDR2 ANQGSEA. CDR3 length: 13 amino acids. The junction had 4 bases not matched to a gene; V was cut back by 6 bases and J by 4 bases. CDR3 residues: CSVRDRGFYGYTF. The CDR3 nucleotides are TGCAGCGTCAGGGACAGGGGGTTCTATGGCTACACCTTC.

This clone was seen only a few times. The chain combines TRBV5-4 with TRBJ2-7; maybe TRBD2 (5 bases). V was clipped by 4 bases and J by 3 bases, with 14 bases between them. Germline V CDR1 and CDR2: SGHNT, YYREEE (reference sequence). CDR3 length equals 14 residues. The CDR3 coding sequence is TGTGCCAGCAGCCCCCGGACTGCCGTCTACGAGCAGTACTTC. Translated: CASSPRTAVYEQYF.

On this clone itself: The same CDR3 arises from other DNA sequences in this sample as well. J is TRBJ2-3 and V is TRBV28, with TRBD2 matching over 14 bases. There are 17 residues in the CDR3. Germline V CDR1 and CDR2: MDHEN, SYDVKM. The V segment lost 6 bases and the J segment 4 bases; nucleotides outside the gene matches: 9. The CDR3 DNA is TGTGCCAGCAGGACCGGGACTAGCGGGAGTAGGTCAGATACGCAGTATTTT. This gives the protein CASRTGTSGSRSDTQYF.

The chain carries TRBV6-5 and TRBJ2-1, with TRBD1 as a possible D gene (6 bases). Germline V CDR1 and CDR2: MNHEY, SVGAGI. V lost 6 bases to trimming and J lost 5 bases, with 14 bases between them. The CDR3 length is 14 residues. DNA of the CDR3: TGTGCCAGCAGACAGGGTTATGGCCACAATGAGCAGTTCTTC. This codes for CASRQGYGHNEQFF.

The chain carries TRBV30 and TRBJ1-1, with 7 bases lining up with TRBD1. Germline CDR1 and CDR2: GTSNPN and SVGIG (reference sequence). V lost 1 base and J lost 0; bases outside the gene matches: 2. The CDR3 covers 14 residues. The CDR3 loop is CAWSAGQLNTEAFF. CDR3 DNA: TGTGCCTGGAGTGCGGGACAGTTGAACACTGAAGCTTTCTTT. The whole variable domain, remainder taken from reference TRBV30 and TRBJ1-1, is SQTIHQWPATLVQPVGSPLSLECTVEGTSNPNLYWYRQAAGRGLQLLFYSVGIGQISSEVPQNLSASRPQDRQFILSSKKLLLSDSGFYLCAWSAGQLNTEAFFGQGTRLTVV.

On this clone itself: At one boundary the junction diverges from the germline segment, which might be a read error. The rearrangement uses TRBV5-4 and TRBJ1-1, with D perhaps TRBD1 (5 bases). The CDR3 is made up of 15 amino acids. The germline CDR1 and CDR2 sequences are SGHNT and YYREEE (reference sequence). CDR3 in DNA: TGTGCCAGCAGCTTCTTAACAGGCGGGAACATTGAAGCTTTCTTT. This translates into CASSFLTGGNIEAFF.

This chain uses TRBV7-2 with TRBJ1-6; D is undetermined. V was pared by 2 bases and J by 5 bases, with 13 bases between. Germline V gene data show CDR1 as SGHTA and CDR2 as FQGNSA. CDR3 length: 16 amino acids. CDR3: CASSLSPAGHNSPLHF. Written as DNA, the CDR3 is TGTGCCAGCAGCTTAAGTCCGGCAGGCCATAATTCACCCCTCCACTTT.

This clone occurred a few times. This sequence joins TRBV5-5 and TRBJ2-7; the D gene is possibly TRBD2 (6 bases). Germline CDR1 and CDR2: SGHKS and YYEKEE (reference sequence). This CDR3 has 15 residues. V was cut by 4 bases and J by 4 bases, with 18 bases left in between. CDR3 nucleotides: TGTGCCAGCAGCCCTGGCCCGGGGGATACATACGAGCAGTACTTC. This gives the protein CASSPGPGDTYEQYF.

The genes are TRBV18 and TRBJ2-1; D unclear. Germline CDR1 is KGHSH and CDR2 is LQKENI. The CDR3 length is 14 residues. The V end was cut by 0 bases, the J end by 9 bases, with 12 bases between. The CDR3 spells CASSPPVLSFEQFF. The CDR3 coding sequence is TGTGCCAGCTCACCACCGGTACTGTCCTTTGAGCAGTTCTTC.